Presented here are 14 T cell receptor beta chains from one specimen sequenced in a study of vaccination and CD4 T cells after COVID-19. The sample's treatment: approximately 9-day PBMC culture with coronavirus spike peptide pools or control peptides (ViraFEST assay). An Oncomine TCR Beta short-read assay was used to sequence the DNA from cultured CD4+ T cells. TCRdb reprocessed the PCR reads with MiXCR, giving one entry per CDR3 protein. The data hold some 10,000 distinct CDR3 sequences, with about 61% observed a single time. No antigen has been assigned to these receptors. This material consisted of CD4+ T cells from blood, cultured in vitro, taken before SARS-CoV-2 vaccination. These receptors were collected from a human donor who had recovered from COVID-19.

The rearrangement links TRBV20-1 to TRBJ2-5, with a tentative D call TRBD1 (6 bases). Germline V lookup: CDR1 DFQATT, CDR2 SNEGSKA (reference sequence). V was pared by 5 bases and J by 5 bases, with 6 bases between. This CDR3 contains 10 residues. As DNA, the CDR3 is TGCAGTGCTGGGGGCGAGACCCAGTACTTC. Protein product: CSAGGETQYF.

This clonotype appeared a single time. The chain combines TRBV4-1 with TRBJ1-3; D may be TRBD1 (5 bases). Trimming took off 6 bases at V and 1 base at J, with 16 bases between the two ends. The CDR3 is 16 residues long. The germline gives CDR1 MGHRA, CDR2 YSYEKL. The CDR3 loop reads CASSKTGGTSGNTIYF. The DNA of the CDR3 is TGCGCCAGCAGTAAAACCGGAGGGACTTCTGGAAACACCATATATTTT.

The chain recombines TRBV6-2 or TRBV6-3 with TRBJ1-1, with a weak D call TRBD1 (5 bases). The CDR3 spans 17 residues. V lost 0 bases, J lost 0 bases, and 14 bases lay in between. Per germline, CDR1 MNHEY and CDR2 SVGEGT. This chain's CDR3 is CASSYSKGRIMNTEAFF. DNA of the CDR3: TGTGCCAGCAGTTACTCGAAGGGGAGAATAATGAACACTGAAGCTTTCTTT.

The genes are TRBV11-2 and TRBJ2-5; 9 nucleotides align to TRBD1. Trimming at V came to 4 bases and at J to 5 bases, leaving 8 bases not matched to a gene. Germline V CDR1 and CDR2: SGHAT, FQNNGV. The CDR3 has 15 residues. This CDR3 reads CASSYRDREGETQYF. The CDR3 region has the DNA TGTGCCAGCAGCTACCGGGACAGGGAAGGCGAGACCCAGTACTTC.

Worth noting for this clonotype: A junction end diverges from the germline sequence, so it may reflect a read error. The J gene is TRBJ1-1, the V gene TRBV11-2; D not certain. This CDR3 has 12 amino acids. CDR1 is SGHAT, CDR2 FQNNGV, per germline. The CDR3 DNA is TGTGCCAGCAGCCTAGATGGGGTAGGAGCTTTCTTT. Translation gives CASSLDGVGAFF.

This chain connects TRBV20-1 to TRBJ2-1; D is undetermined. The CDR3 totals 11 residues. Per the germline V gene, CDR1 is DFQATT and CDR2 is SNEGSKA (reference sequence). The germline V and J ends were trimmed by 2 bases and 8 bases, with 7 bases remaining between them. CDR3 nucleotide sequence: TGCAGTGCTAGACCTACCGATGAGCAGTTCTTC. Its translation: CSARPTDEQFF.

The rearrangement uses TRBV24-1 and TRBJ1-2; no firm D call. V lost 4 bases and J 2 bases, leaving 7 bases between the germline ends. The CDR3 extends over 13 amino acids. Per germline, CDR1 KGHDR and CDR2 SFDVKD. This CDR3 is CATSEFTNYGYTF. CDR3 bases: TGTGCCACCAGTGAATTTACGAACTATGGCTACACCTTC.

A remark on this clonotype: The junction shows a germline mismatch at one end, possibly a read error. The genes are TRBV6-1 and TRBJ2-1, with 7 bases that match TRBD1. The germline V gene has CDR1 MNHNS and CDR2 SASEGT. This CDR3 is 13 amino acids long. CDR3 in amino acids: CASSQRTGDEQFF. CDR3 DNA: TGCGCCAGCAGCCAACGGACAGGTGATGAGCAGTTCTTC.

Only a few counts were recorded for this clonotype. The chain joins TRBV21-1 to TRBJ2-3; TRBD1 is the table's D call and was not checked against the DNA. TRBV21-1 is marked as a pseudogene. The CDR3 has 15 residues. CDR3: CASSKAGQLTDTQYF. DNA of the CDR3: TGTGCCAGCAGCAAAGCTGGACAGCTCACAGATACGCAGTATTTT.

The chain links TRBV5-1 to TRBJ2-7, with 10 bases that match TRBD2. Losses at the gene ends were 4 bases for V and 4 bases for J; bases not matched to a gene: 5. Germline CDR1 is SGHRS and CDR2 is YFSETQ. CDR3 length: 14 amino acids. The CDR3 region is CASSGSGRAYEQYF. The CDR3 DNA is TGCGCCAGCAGCGGGAGCGGGAGGGCTTACGAGCAGTACTTC.

This clonotype came up once. This sequence joins TRBV18 and TRBJ1-1; D remains ambiguous. CDR1 KGHSH and CDR2 LQKENI come from the germline V gene. CDR3 length equals 14 residues. V gave up 3 bases and J gave up 1 base, with 9 bases separating them. CDR3 bases: TGTGCCAGCTCACCCGGACGGGAGAACACTGAAGCTTTCTTT. This encodes CASSPGRENTEAFF.

This clonotype occurred a few times. The chain recombines TRBV6-4 with TRBJ2-3, with TRBD2 matching 8 bases. The CDR3 totals 15 residues. Per the germline V gene, CDR1 is MRHNA and CDR2 is SNTAGT. V lost 6 bases and J lost 1; bases outside the gene matches: 6. CDR3 sequence reads: CASSPAGDGTDTQYF. CDR3 nucleotide sequence: TGTGCCAGCAGCCCAGCGGGAGACGGCACAGATACGCAGTATTTT.

The CDR3 spells CSAPPAGDSNQPQHF. Written as DNA, the CDR3 is TGCAGTGCTCCACCGGCCGGGGATAGCAATCAGCCCCAGCATTTT. The chain carries TRBV20-1 and TRBJ1-5, with D uncertain. Germline-derived CDR1 and CDR2 are DFQATT and SNEGSKA (reference sequence). V lost 5 bases to trimming and J lost 0 bases, with 14 bases between them. CDR3 length: 15 residues.

The genes are TRBV11-2 and TRBJ1-2, with a weak D call TRBD1 (5 bases). This CDR3 contains 15 residues. The germline gives CDR1 SGHAT, CDR2 FQNNGV. Trimming took off 5 bases at V and 8 bases at J, with 21 bases between the two ends. The CDR3 sequence is CASSPIKGDFHGYTF. The CDR3 region has the DNA TGTGCCAGCAGCCCAATTAAAGGGGACTTCCACGGCTACACCTTC.